A selection of T cell receptor beta chains follows, all from one sample in a study of cytomegalovirus exposure and HLA in healthy donors. Libraries were prepared by immunoSEQ multiplex PCR; TCRdb keeps only in-frame clonotypes and omits some of them. The sample lists 45,000 to 65,000 clones, 65% to 85% occurring once. The specimen sequenced was PBMCs. The receptors originated from a man under 40 in good health and CMV-seronegative. The CDR3 runs from the conserved cysteine through the conserved F or W. The D gene is left open where the match is weak. The size entry is marked missing in some rows and otherwise reads once, few, many or a size class.

clone_size	d_call	v_call	j_call	cdr3_aa	cdr3_nt
once	-	TRBV28	TRBJ2-7	CASSLQGAHEQYF	TGTGCCAGCAGTTTGCAGGGTGCCCACGAGCAGTACTTC
-	TRBD1	TRBV19	TRBJ1-5	CASSIPGTGNQPQHF	TGTGCCAGTAGTATCCCAGGGACAGGGAATCAGCCCCAGCATTTT
-	TRBD2	TRBV30	TRBJ2-3	CAWNLHRTSGSTDTQYF	TGTGCCTGGAACTTGCACCGGACTAGCGGGAGTACAGATACGCAGTATTTT
-	-	TRBV5-4	TRBJ2-3	CASSLDIAEDTQYF	TGTGCCAGCAGCTTGGACATAGCAGAAGATACGCAGTATTTT
-	-	TRBV5-1	TRBJ2-2	CASSLGAGHTGELFF	TGCGCCAGCAGCTTGGGGGCAGGGCACACCGGGGAGCTGTTTTTT
-	-	TRBV29-1	TRBJ1-1	CSVGRNTEAFF	TGCAGCGTTGGGAGGAACACTGAAGCTTTCTTT
-	TRBD2	TRBV7-9	TRBJ2-5	CASSPGLAGGPGKGETQYF	TGTGCCAGCAGCCCCGGACTAGCGGGAGGGCCGGGAAAGGGAGAGACCCAGTACTTC
-	-	TRBV5-1	TRBJ1-6	CASSLAAQSNSPLHF	TGCGCCAGCAGCTTGGCGGCACAGTCTAATTCACCCCTCCACTTT
-	-	TRBV25-1	TRBJ1-2	CASSDHINYGYTF	TGTGCCAGCAGCGATCACATTAACTATGGCTACACCTTC
few	-	TRBV28	TRBJ2-5	CASSPLQGTLETQYF	TGTGCCAGCAGTCCCTTGCAGGGTACGTTGGAGACCCAGTACTTC
few	-	TRBV14	TRBJ1-1	CASSQEWARGTEAFF	TGTGCCAGCAGCCAAGAGTGGGCTCGAGGGACTGAAGCTTTCTTT
-	-	TRBV5-1	TRBJ1-2	CASSLGLTNYGYTF	TGCGCCAGCAGCTTGGGACTCACTAACTATGGCTACACCTTC
-	-	TRBV18	TRBJ2-2	CASSPSAGNTGELFF	TGTGCCAGCTCACCATCTGCGGGGAACACCGGGGAGCTGTTTTTT
-	TRBD1	TRBV5-1	TRBJ2-5	CASSLSQGFEQYF	TGCGCCAGCAGCTTATCACAGGGGTTTGAGCAGTACTTC
-	-	TRBV6-5	TRBJ1-1	CASSYGSIAFF	TGTGCCAGCAGTTACGGCAGTATCGCTTTCTTT
-	-	TRBV7-3	TRBJ2-1	CASSFSVGLPTVYSNEQFF	TGTGCCAGCAGCTTTTCAGTTGGGCTACCGACAGTTTATTCCAATGAGCAGTTCTTC
-	-	TRBV7-2	TRBJ2-2	CASSSTGELFF	TGTGCCAGCAGTTCAACCGGGGAGCTGTTTTTT
-	TRBD1	TRBV7-9	TRBJ1-1	CASSSPGTGLNTEAFF	TGTGCCAGCAGCTCCCCCGGGACAGGGTTGAACACTGAAGCTTTCTTT
-	TRBD1	TRBV6-5	TRBJ1-2	CASSPDRGGYTF	TGTGCCAGCAGTCCCGACAGGGGAGGCTACACCTTC
few	TRBD2	TRBV11-3	TRBJ2-1	CASSYTSGSFNEQFF	TGTGCCAGCAGTTATACTAGCGGGAGTTTTAATGAGCAGTTCTTC
-	TRBD1	TRBV29-1	TRBJ1-5	CSVELTRDRGSNQPQHF	TGCAGCGTTGAACTAACTCGGGACAGGGGGTCTAATCAGCCCCAGCATTTT
-	-	TRBV7-2	TRBJ1-4	CASSLGSTRRYNEKLFF	TGTGCCAGCAGCTTAGGGAGTACTAGGCGTTATAATGAAAAACTGTTTTTT
-	-	TRBV30	TRBJ2-1	CAWSKPGPYNEQFF	TGTGCCTGGAGTAAGCCAGGGCCCTACAATGAGCAGTTCTTC
-	-	TRBV15	TRBJ1-5	CATSPGGVQQPQHF	TGTGCCACCAGCCCGGGAGGGGTCCAACAGCCCCAGCATTTT
-	-	TRBV5-4	TRBJ2-7	CASSLRVRGSYEQYF	TGTGCCAGCAGCTTGCGGGTCCGGGGTTCCTACGAGCAGTACTTC
-	TRBD1	TRBV28	TRBJ1-5	CASSSEETGGRQPQHF	TGTGCCAGCAGTTCGGAGGAGACAGGGGGCCGTCAGCCCCAGCATTTT
-	TRBD1	TRBV30	TRBJ2-6	CAWSADRVRTGANVLTF	TGTGCCTGGAGTGCCGACAGGGTAAGGACTGGGGCCAACGTCCTGACTTTC
few	TRBD1	TRBV2	TRBJ2-3	CASRQGGTDTQYF	TGTGCCAGTCGACAGGGGGGCACAGATACGCAGTATTTT
-	TRBD2	TRBV19	TRBJ2-7	CASSTPGRGEQYF	TGTGCCAGTAGTACGCCAGGGAGGGGCGAGCAGTACTTC
-	-	TRBV28	TRBJ1-1	CASSLTVVARVTEAFF	TGTGCCAGCAGTTTAACGGTGGTGGCGAGGGTCACTGAAGCTTTCTTT
-	-	TRBV5-6	TRBJ1-2	CASSLVGAYGYTF	TGTGCCAGCAGCTTGGTGGGGGCCTATGGCTACACCTTC
-	-	TRBV12-5	TRBJ1-1	CASGQFPGPGTEAFF	TGTGCTAGTGGCCAGTTTCCAGGGCCCGGGACTGAAGCTTTCTTT
-	-	TRBV27	TRBJ2-5	CASGRGLGQETQYF	TGTGCCAGCGGTAGGGGTTTGGGACAAGAGACCCAGTACTTC
-	-	TRBV2	TRBJ2-1	CASSFRGFPLYNEQFF	TGTGCCAGCAGTTTCAGGGGATTCCCCTTGTACAATGAGCAGTTCTTC
-	-	TRBV7-9	TRBJ2-3	CASSPDSNTDTQYF	TGTGCCAGCAGCCCTGACAGCAACACAGATACGCAGTATTTT
-	-	TRBV6-6	TRBJ1-2	CASSQGTNGYTF	TGTGCCAGCAGTCAGGGAACGAATGGCTACACCTTC
-	-	TRBV28	TRBJ1-4	CASSSGDFGEKLFF	TGTGCCAGCAGTTCTGGAGATTTCGGTGAAAAACTGTTTTTT
once	-	TRBV5-1	TRBJ2-3	CASSLGGVTDTQYF	TGCGCCAGCAGCTTGGGCGGGGTGACAGATACGCAGTATTTT
-	TRBD1	TRBV6-5	TRBJ1-2	CASSYSTGQGYGYTF	TGTGCCAGCAGTTACTCGACGGGACAGGGATATGGCTACACCTTC
once	-	TRBV28	TRBJ1-2	CASSFGQRYGYTF	TGTGCCAGCAGTTTTGGACAGAGATATGGCTACACCTTC
-	TRBD1	TRBV7-2	TRBJ1-5	CASSLQGTGGNQPQHF	TGTGCCAGCAGCTTACAGGGGACAGGGGGCAATCAGCCCCAGCATTTT
once	-	TRBV25-1	TRBJ1-4	CASSRPGSNEKLFF	TGTGCCAGCAGTCGTCCAGGGTCTAATGAAAAACTGTTTTTT
-	-	TRBV5-1	TRBJ2-7	CASSLGAYEQYF	TGCGCCAGCAGCCTAGGGGCCTACGAGCAGTACTTC
-	-	TRBV4-3	TRBJ2-7	CASSQVLGGEQYF	TGCGCCAGCAGCCAAGTTTTGGGGGGCGAGCAGTACTTC
-	TRBD1	TRBV6-1	TRBJ2-7	CASSEAQGQGFYEQYF	TGTGCCAGCAGTGAAGCGCAGGGACAGGGTTTTTACGAGCAGTACTTC
-	-	TRBV27	TRBJ1-1	CASSLSPDSPLNTEAFF	TGTGCCAGCAGTTTATCCCCCGACAGCCCTTTGAACACTGAAGCTTTCTTT
-	-	TRBV6-5	TRBJ2-7	CASSYSIASAYEQYF	TGTGCCAGCAGTTACTCCATAGCTAGCGCGTACGAGCAGTACTTC
-	TRBD2	TRBV6-1	TRBJ2-3	CASSEALGTGGTDTQYF	TGTGCCAGCAGTGAAGCCTTGGGAACCGGGGGGACAGATACGCAGTATTTT
-	-	TRBV27	TRBJ1-4	CASSNDRNEKLFF	TGTGCCAGCAGCAATGACAGAAATGAAAAACTGTTTTTT
once	-	TRBV2	TRBJ1-5	CASSVGLNSNQPQHF	TGTGCCAGCAGTGTTGGACTGAATAGCAATCAGCCCCAGCATTTT
few	TRBD1	TRBV10-3	TRBJ2-1	CAISPYSGGSLYEQFF	TGTGCCATCAGTCCATACTCAGGGGGCTCGTTATATGAGCAGTTCTTC
-	TRBD1	TRBV12-5	TRBJ2-7	CASGFLTGTSYEQYF	TGTGCTAGTGGTTTCCTGACAGGGACCTCCTACGAGCAGTACTTC
-	TRBD2	TRBV11-2	TRBJ2-2	CASSLRAGGPIGELFF	TGTGCCAGCAGCTTGCGAGCGGGAGGGCCGATCGGGGAGCTGTTTTTT
-	-	TRBV9	TRBJ1-4	CASSTSQGNTATNEKLFF	TGTGCCAGCAGCACATCACAGGGAAACACTGCAACTAATGAAAAACTGTTTTTT
few	TRBD1	TRBV6-5	TRBJ1-4	CASSRDRANEKLFF	TGTGCCAGCAGTCGGGACAGAGCTAATGAAAAACTGTTTTTT
-	-	TRBV9	TRBJ1-6	CASSREAGGSPLHF	TGTGCCAGCAGTAGGGAGGCCGGGGGATCACCCCTCCACTTT
-	TRBD1	TRBV19	TRBJ1-2	CASSKGDRFLVAF	TGTGCCAGTAGTAAGGGGGACAGATTCTTAGTGGCCTTC
once	-	TRBV5-1	TRBJ1-6	CASSQWTAGGSPLHF	TGCGCCAGCAGCCAATGGACAGCTGGGGGTTCACCCCTCCACTTT
-	-	TRBV21-1	TRBJ1-1	CASSMLDRANTEAFF	TGTGCCAGCAGCATGCTGGACAGGGCGAACACTGAAGCTTTCTTT
-	TRBD1	TRBV16	TRBJ1-2	CASSQIRGQGNYGYTF	TGTGCCAGCAGCCAGATAAGAGGACAGGGTAACTATGGCTACACCTTC